The 8 T cell receptor beta chains below all came from one sample that was sequenced in a study of metastatic and nonmetastatic thyroid tumors. Before thyroid surgery, none of the patients had received any treatment. TCRdb reassembled clones from the PCR reads with MiXCR. The sample consists of just under 20,000 clones, 22% of them appearing once. Source material: tumor tissue. The origin of the receptors is a male donor with papillary thyroid cancer or a benign thyroid nodule (not recorded which). Some clones in this sample may be carry-over from other donors' samples.

As to this clone: The germline gene is not matched at one end of the junction; a read error may be the cause. The chain employs TRBV5-1 and TRBJ2-1; no reliable D call. The germline V gene encodes CDR1 SGHRS and CDR2 YFSETQ. The CDR3 totals 12 residues. CDR3: CASSLCGNVQFF. CDR3 coding DNA: TGCGCCAGCAGCTTGTGTGGCAATGTGCAGTTCTTC.

This clone was counted many times. The chain uses TRBV12-3 or TRBV12-4 and TRBJ1-1; D ambiguous. V shed 2 bases and J shed 0 bases, with 10 bases lying between them. The CDR3 runs 15 residues. CDR3 DNA sequence: TGTGCCAGCAGTTTAAGGCCGAGAATGAACACTGAAGCTTTCTTT. Translating it yields CASSLRPRMNTEAFF.

This clone was found many times. Within the sample, other DNA sequences also encode this same CDR3. The rearrangement links TRBV7-2 to TRBJ2-5, with no clear D. There are 11 residues in the CDR3. V shed 2 bases and J shed 3 bases, with 1 base lying between them. Germline V CDR1 and CDR2: SGHTA, FQGNSA. Written as DNA, the CDR3 is TGTGCCAGCAGCTTAAAAGAGACCCAGTACTTC. This translates into CASSLKETQYF.

This clone was recorded at least ten times. V and J are TRBV5-1 and TRBJ2-3; 8 bases agree with TRBD2. The CDR3 consists of 16 residues. Germline loops: CDR1 SGHRS, CDR2 YFSETQ. V shed 0 bases, J shed 7 bases, and the junction held 10 bases outside the gene matches. Here the CDR3 reads CASSLVEAGVENTQYF. CDR3 nucleotides: TGCGCCAGCAGCTTGGTTGAAGCGGGAGTCGAAAATACGCAGTATTTT.

This clone counts as medium-sized. The CDR3 DNA follows: TGTGCCAGCAGCCTAACAGGGGAATCAGATACGCAGTATTTT. This gives the protein CASSLTGESDTQYF. The V and J genes are TRBV6-2 or TRBV6-3 and TRBJ2-3; 7 bases agree with TRBD1. The CDR3 length is 14 residues. The junction had 7 bases not matched to a gene; V was cut back by 6 bases and J by 4 bases. Germline V lookup: CDR1 MNHEY, CDR2 SVGEGT.

This clone showed up many times. The rearrangement joins TRBV19 to TRBJ2-4; the match to TRBD2 covers 7 bases. The J segment lost 4 bases and the V segment lost 6 bases, leaving 0 bases of the junction unmatched. This CDR3 is built from 12 residues. Germline-derived CDR1 and CDR2 are LNHDA and SQIVND (reference sequence). The CDR3 here is CASSGGKNIQYF. DNA of the CDR3: TGTGCCAGTAGCGGGGGGAAAAACATTCAGTACTTC.

This clone was found many times. The genes are TRBV28 and TRBJ1-4; TRBD1 matches at 8 bases. The CDR3 extends over 14 amino acids. Germline V gene lookup returns CDR1 MDHEN and CDR2 SYDVKM. J lost 7 bases, V lost 6 bases, and 7 bases had no gene match. CDR3 in amino acids: CASSLTGASEKLFF. The CDR3, as DNA: TGTGCCAGCAGCTTGACAGGGGCTAGTGAAAAACTGTTTTTT.

The table lists this clone with a few counts. This chain connects TRBV5-6 to TRBJ2-5; D might be TRBD1 or TRBD2, each matching 5 bases. This CDR3 spans 15 amino acids. Trimming shortened V by 0 bases and J by 4 bases, and 13 bases separated the two germline ends. The germline gives CDR1 SGHDT, CDR2 YYEEEE. CDR3 residues: CASSLARTRGETQYF. CDR3 nucleotide sequence: TGTGCCAGCAGCTTGGCCCGGACACGGGGAGAGACCCAGTACTTC. The variable domain in full, completed from reference TRBV5-6 and TRBJ2-5, reads DAGVTQSPTHLIKTRGQQVTLRCSPKSGHDTVSWYQQALGQGPQFIFQYYEEEERQRGNFPDRFSGHQFPNYSSELNVNALLLGDSALYLCASSLARTRGETQYFGPGTRLLVL.